One sample yielded the 6 T cell receptor beta chains listed below, sequenced in a study of blood T cell repertoires in COVID-19. Repertoires were generated with immunoSEQ multiplex PCR, while TCRdb's copy carries only in-frame clones and drops some. The table shows about 140,000 clones, with approximately 88% occurring only once. The sample consisted of peripheral blood. The receptor source for this set is a woman in her 50s with acute or convalescent COVID-19.

A word on this clone: Other DNA sequences in this sample translate to the same CDR3. The V gene is TRBV6-4, the J gene TRBJ1-2; possibly TRBD1 for D (6 bases). Looked up from germline, CDR1 is MRHNA and CDR2 is SNTAGT. The CDR3 has 13 residues. The V and J ends lost 4 bases and 2 bases respectively, with 8 bases between them. In nucleotides, the CDR3 is TGTGCCAGCAGTGTTGGACAGAACTATGGCTACACCTTC. It yields the protein CASSVGQNYGYTF.

The gene calls are TRBV5-6 and TRBJ1-5, with D maybe TRBD1 (5 bases). The CDR3 length is 15 residues. In germline, CDR1 is SGHDT, CDR2 YYEEEE. The ends were cut back, 1 base at V and 4 bases at J, with 12 bases in the middle. CDR3 coding DNA: TGTGCCAGCAGCTTGATGGACATGTCAAATCAGCCCCAGCATTTT. It is translated as CASSLMDMSNQPQHF.

This clone appeared once. The V call is TRBV18, the J call TRBJ1-1; D remains ambiguous. Germline V lookup: CDR1 KGHSH, CDR2 LQKENI. The CDR3 consists of 14 residues. Trimming took 0 bases from V and 4 from J, leaving 9 bases between them. This CDR3 reads CASSPPSEFTEAFF. The CDR3 DNA is TGTGCCAGCTCACCACCGTCAGAATTCACTGAAGCTTTCTTT.

This clone has only one observation. This chain joins TRBV28 and TRBJ1-4; 8 nucleotides match TRBD1. Germline V gives CDR1 MDHEN, CDR2 SYDVKM. The length of the CDR3 is 15 residues. V gave up 5 bases and J gave up 5 bases; unmatched junction bases: 7. The CDR3 reads CASSAPGGRNEKLFF. CDR3 nucleotide sequence: TGTGCCAGCAGTGCTCCAGGGGGCCGAAATGAAAAACTGTTTTTT.

The chain recombines TRBV27 with TRBJ2-2, with 7 bases aligning to TRBD1. This CDR3 region has 15 residues. Germline CDR1 reads MNHEY; CDR2 reads SMNVEV (reference sequence). J lost 0 bases, V lost 9 bases, and 7 bases had no gene match. The CDR3 DNA is TGTGCCAGTAGGAAGGGGGCGGCGAACACCGGGGAGCTGTTTTTT. It encodes CASRKGAANTGELFF.

This chain connects TRBV10-3 to TRBJ1-6; maybe TRBD1 (6 bases). This CDR3 is 15 amino acids long. Looked up from germline, CDR1 is ENHRY and CDR2 is SYGVKD. V was trimmed by 10 bases and J by 3 bases, leaving 16 bases between them. The CDR3 here is CATRTEALYNSPLHF. CDR3 DNA sequence: TGTGCCACCCGGACAGAAGCCCTCTATAATTCACCCCTCCACTTT.